This record concerns one T cell receptor (beta chain) sequence. Which antigen it targets is not known. Per-nucleotide qualities are absent, and no much larger clonotype sits a single base away. Inclusive of the bounding cysteine and phenylalanine, the CDR3 is 15 residues long. This entry keeps only the CDR3 DNA: 45 bases, framed from base 1. A distance of 9 bases separates the germline ends of V and J, which lose 6 bases and 0 bases respectively. The CDR1 and CDR2 encoded by the germline V gene are MNHNS and SASEGT. All of the isolated RNA was reverse transcribed with the High Capacity cDNA Reverse Transcription Kit, so expressed TCRB transcripts were sequenced. Deep immunoSEQ sequencing was applied to naive, central memory and regulatory T cell samples, giving an average of roughly 3.5 million total reads per sample. After sorted cells were lysed in RLT buffer, RNA was extracted with DNase-treated RNeasy Micro or Mini kits, with the choice depending on cell number. To prevent cross-contamination, each cell subset was processed individually, whereas patient and healthy donor samples were processed jointly. Using the immunoSEQ multiplex PCR, TCRB sequences were amplified from cDNA into 87-bp fragments spanning the CDR3 region. Amplicons were sequenced on the Illumina HiSeq platform. The study's own analysis went as follows. Synthetic template baselines were used to correct PCR bias computationally, reads within Hamming distance 2 were collapsed, and singletons that could not be merged were discarded. Reads were aligned against IMGT so that V, D and J genes, CDR3 length and insertions or deletions at six rearrangement sites could be assigned. Clonotype counts were normalized to sorted cell number within each subset before computing true diversity and Gini coefficients with the tcR R package. The overlap coefficient, calculated on TCRB nucleotide sequences, was used to measure repertoire sharing. Imported from immuneACCESS, the table was reduced by TCRdb to in-frame sequences with V and J called. These copies leave out some clones; in studies compared against another copy, an unresolved V gene accounts for under half, and the cause of the remainder is not known. V, J and clone size derive from that table, while D and trimming were established from the DNA sequence. The sample data list 41,000 or so clones, and roughly 70% of these were observed just once. The ten biggest clones cover approximately 1.6% of the sample.

The data stem from a study of beta chain features in type 1 diabetes (dated by TCRdb to the late 2010s). In the study overall: Mean age, gender distribution, total cell number and subset yield were not different between patients and healthy donors. A total of 90 million to 130 million sorted cells were examined across all samples, and a strong correlation was observed between cell number per subset and RNA yield. In the study, recently diagnosed type 1 diabetes patients and matched healthy donors were compared on the TCRB repertoires of their sorted circulating CD4+ T cell subsets. Naive and central memory subsets were obtained from all 30 or so donors, but regulatory and stem cell-like memory subsets were isolated from only 8 patients and roughly 8 healthy donors.

Findings and caveats that apply to the study as a whole: Naive, central memory and regulatory TCRB repertoires appeared to be more alike among patients than among healthy donors. PCR may preferentially amplify shorter templates, but because patient and control samples were amplified and corrected together, any resulting skew would affect both groups equally. Type 1 diabetes patients showed a moderate but significant shortening of TCRB CDR3 length in all four CD4+ subsets. Because cDNA was sequenced instead of genomic DNA, activated cells with high expression could be over-represented, although the groups did not differ in activation or CD3 levels. Patients with type 1 diabetes made fewer insertions and deleted more nucleotides at VDJ recombination sites, implying thymic rearrangement abnormalities. Because the HLA sub-analyses included only small numbers of individuals, any influence of HLA type on TCRB rearrangement was left unresolved.

Each donor gave one peripheral blood draw, averaging around 0.11 L, which was collected into heparinised tubes. Using a panel that included CD45RO, CCR7, CD25, CD127, CD95 and CD27, naive, central memory, regulatory and stem cell-like memory CD4+ T cells were sorted on a BD FACSAria II. Every sorted population had a purity above 95%. Right away, PBMCs were isolated by Lymphoprep density gradient centrifugation and were stained directly, with no culture step. So that batch effects would be minimized, each experiment stained and sorted samples in pairs, pairing one healthy donor with one patient. This sequence uses TRBV6-1 and TRBJ2-6; the D gene is possibly TRBD1, with 5 bases matching. The TCR originated in a young man with type 1 diabetes. Some clones in this sample may be carry-over from other donors' samples. The source material was Tregs from blood. This sample's cell subset or site label indicates: regulatory CD4+ T cells. The nucleotides read TGTGCCAGCAGCGCAGGGCCCTCTGGGGCCAACGTCCTGACTTTC. It encodes CASSAGPSGANVLTF.